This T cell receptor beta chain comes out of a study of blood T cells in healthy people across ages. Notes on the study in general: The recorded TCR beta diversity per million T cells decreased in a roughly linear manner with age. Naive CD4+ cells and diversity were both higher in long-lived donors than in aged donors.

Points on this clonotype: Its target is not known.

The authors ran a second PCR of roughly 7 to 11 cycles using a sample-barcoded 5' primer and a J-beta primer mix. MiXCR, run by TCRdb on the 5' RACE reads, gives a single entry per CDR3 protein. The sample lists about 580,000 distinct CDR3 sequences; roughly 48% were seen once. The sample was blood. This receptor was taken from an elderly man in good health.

The CDR3 loop reads CSAMRDRGQETQYF. CDR3 DNA sequence: TGCAGTGCCATGCGGGACAGGGGACAAGAGACCCAGTACTTC. This chain connects TRBV20-1 to TRBJ2-5; 10 bases line up with TRBD1. The CDR3 extends over 14 amino acids. J gave up 2 bases and V 6 bases, and 6 bases lay outside the gene matches. Looked up from germline, CDR1 is DFQATT and CDR2 is SNEGSKA (reference sequence).